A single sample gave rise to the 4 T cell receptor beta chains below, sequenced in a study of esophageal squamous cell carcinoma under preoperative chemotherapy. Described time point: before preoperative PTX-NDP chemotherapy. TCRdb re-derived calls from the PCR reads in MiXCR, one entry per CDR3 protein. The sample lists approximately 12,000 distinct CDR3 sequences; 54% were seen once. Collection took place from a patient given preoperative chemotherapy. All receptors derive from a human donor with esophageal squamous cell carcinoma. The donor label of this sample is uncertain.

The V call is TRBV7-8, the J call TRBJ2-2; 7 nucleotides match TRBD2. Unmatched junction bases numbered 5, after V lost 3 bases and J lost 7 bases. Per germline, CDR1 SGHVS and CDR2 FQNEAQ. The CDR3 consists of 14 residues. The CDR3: CASSFGLGVGELFF. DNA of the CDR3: TGTGCCAGCAGCTTTGGACTAGGGGTCGGGGAGCTGTTTTTT. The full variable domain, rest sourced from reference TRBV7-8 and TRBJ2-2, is GAGVSQSPRYKVAKRGQDVALRCDPISGHVSLFWYQQALGQGPEFLTYFQNEAQLDKSGLPSDRFFAERPEGSVSTLKIQRTQQEDSAVYLCASSFGLGVGELFFGEGSRLTVL.

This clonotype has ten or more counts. The CDR3 here is CASRSSSYEQYF. The CDR3 nucleotides are TGTGCCAGCAGGTCAAGCTCCTACGAGCAGTACTTC. This chain links TRBV7-9 with TRBJ2-1; no clear D. The better agreement between TRBJ2-7 and the DNA end casts doubt on the J call. CDR3 size: 12 residues. CDR1 SEHNR and CDR2 FQNEAQ come from the germline V gene (reference sequence).

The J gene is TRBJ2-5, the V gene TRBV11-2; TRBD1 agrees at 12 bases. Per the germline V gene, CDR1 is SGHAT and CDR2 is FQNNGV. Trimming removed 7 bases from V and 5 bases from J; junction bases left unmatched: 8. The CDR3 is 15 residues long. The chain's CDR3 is CASKPGTGGGETQYF. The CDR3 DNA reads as TGTGCCAGCAAACCTGGGACAGGGGGCGGCGAGACCCAGTACTTC.

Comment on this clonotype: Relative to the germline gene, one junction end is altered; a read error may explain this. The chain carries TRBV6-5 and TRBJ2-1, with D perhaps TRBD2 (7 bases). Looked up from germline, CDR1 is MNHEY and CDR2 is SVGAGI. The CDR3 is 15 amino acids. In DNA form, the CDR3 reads TGTGCCAGGAGTTGGGGGGGGGGCCGCCAAGAGACGCAGTATTTC. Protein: CARSWGGGRQETQYF.